These 3 T cell receptor beta chains were sequenced from one sample in a study of T cell repertoires in aging, cancer and after chemotherapy. Multiplex touch-down PCR with TRB-A/B primers amplified rearranged V-D-J TRB sequences. TCRdb recomputed calls from the multiplex PCR reads with MiXCR, one row per CDR3 protein. The sample includes fewer than 11,000 distinct CDR3 sequences, less than 30% of them seen just once. The template was genomic DNA from peripheral blood, not RNA. The sequenced sample consisted of blood. These receptors were collected from a human donor in good health.

This clonotype has only one observation. V usage is TRBV18 and J usage is TRBJ2-1, with TRBD2 matching over 8 bases. Trimming removed 2 bases from V and 8 bases from J; junction bases left unmatched: 8. CDR1 KGHSH and CDR2 LQKENI come from the germline V gene. This CDR3 is 15 amino acids long. The DNA for the CDR3 is TGTGCCAGCTCACCAGGCTCAAGCGGGAGTTATGAGCAGTTCTTC. This gives the protein CASSPGSSGSYEQFF.

The chain employs TRBV5-6 and TRBJ2-2, with 8 bases aligning to TRBD2. The CDR3 extends over 15 amino acids. V gave up 9 bases and J gave up 5 bases; unmatched junction bases: 12. Germline loops: CDR1 SGHDT, CDR2 YYEEEE. CDR3 residues: CATRAGGGFTGELFF. The CDR3 coding sequence is TGTGCCACCCGAGCCGGGGGGGGCTTTACCGGGGAGCTGTTTTTT.

This clonotype was observed a handful of times. The chain recombines TRBV5-1 with TRBJ2-1; no clear D. Looked up from germline, CDR1 is SGHRS and CDR2 is YFSETQ. This CDR3 is 10 amino acids long. V lost 0 bases and J 12 bases, leaving 4 bases between the germline ends. In DNA, the CDR3 is TGCGCCAGCAGCTTGGAAGGGCAGTTCTTC. Amino acid sequence: CASSLEGQFF.